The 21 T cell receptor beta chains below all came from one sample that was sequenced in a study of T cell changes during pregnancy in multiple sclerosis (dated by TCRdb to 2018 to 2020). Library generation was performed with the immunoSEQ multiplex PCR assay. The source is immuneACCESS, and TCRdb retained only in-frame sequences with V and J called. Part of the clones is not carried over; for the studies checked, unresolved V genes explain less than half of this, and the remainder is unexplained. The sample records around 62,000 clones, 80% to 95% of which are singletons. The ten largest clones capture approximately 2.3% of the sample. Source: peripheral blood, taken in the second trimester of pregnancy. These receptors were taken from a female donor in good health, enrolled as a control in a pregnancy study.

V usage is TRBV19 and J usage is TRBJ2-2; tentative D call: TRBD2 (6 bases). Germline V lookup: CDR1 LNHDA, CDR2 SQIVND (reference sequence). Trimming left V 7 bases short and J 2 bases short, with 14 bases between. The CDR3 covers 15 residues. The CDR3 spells CASTVFAGNTGELFF. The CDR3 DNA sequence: TGTGCCAGTACCGTCTTCGCGGGAAACACCGGGGAGCTGTTTTTT.

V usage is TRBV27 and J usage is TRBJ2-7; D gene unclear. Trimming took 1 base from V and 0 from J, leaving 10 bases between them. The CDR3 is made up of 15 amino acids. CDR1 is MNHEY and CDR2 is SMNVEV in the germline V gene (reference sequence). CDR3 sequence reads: CASSLYPYSSYEQYF. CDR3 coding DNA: TGTGCCAGCAGTTTATATCCTTACAGCTCCTACGAGCAGTACTTC.

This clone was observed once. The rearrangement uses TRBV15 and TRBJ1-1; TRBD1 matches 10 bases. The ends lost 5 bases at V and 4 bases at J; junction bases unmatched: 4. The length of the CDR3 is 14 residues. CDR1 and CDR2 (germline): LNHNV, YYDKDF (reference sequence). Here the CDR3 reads CATSGDRGSTEAFF. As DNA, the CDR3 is TGTGCCACCAGCGGGGACAGGGGCAGCACTGAAGCTTTCTTT.

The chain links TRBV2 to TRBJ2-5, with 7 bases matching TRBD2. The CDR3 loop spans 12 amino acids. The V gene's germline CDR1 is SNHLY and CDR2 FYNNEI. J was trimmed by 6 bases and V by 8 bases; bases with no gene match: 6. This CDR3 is CASGEGLKTQYF. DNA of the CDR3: TGTGCCAGCGGGGAGGGTTTGAAGACCCAGTACTTC.

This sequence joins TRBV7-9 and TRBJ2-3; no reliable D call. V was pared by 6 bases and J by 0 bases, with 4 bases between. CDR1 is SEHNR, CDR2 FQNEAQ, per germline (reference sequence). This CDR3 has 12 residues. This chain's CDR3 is CASRSSTDTQYF. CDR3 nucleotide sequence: TGTGCCAGCAGATCTAGCACAGATACGCAGTATTTT.

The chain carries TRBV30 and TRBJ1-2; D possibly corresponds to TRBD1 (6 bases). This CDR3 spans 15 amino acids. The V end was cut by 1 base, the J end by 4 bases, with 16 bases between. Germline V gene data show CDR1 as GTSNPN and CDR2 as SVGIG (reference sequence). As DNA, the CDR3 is TGTGCCTGGAGTGAAACAGGGCTTTCCTCCTATGGCTACACCTTC. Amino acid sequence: CAWSETGLSSYGYTF.

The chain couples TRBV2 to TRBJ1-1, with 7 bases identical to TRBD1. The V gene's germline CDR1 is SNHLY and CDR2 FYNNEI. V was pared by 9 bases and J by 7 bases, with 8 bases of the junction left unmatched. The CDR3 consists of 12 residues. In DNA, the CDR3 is TGTGCCAGTATTGACAGGGTTCATGAAGCTTTCTTT. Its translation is CASIDRVHEAFF.

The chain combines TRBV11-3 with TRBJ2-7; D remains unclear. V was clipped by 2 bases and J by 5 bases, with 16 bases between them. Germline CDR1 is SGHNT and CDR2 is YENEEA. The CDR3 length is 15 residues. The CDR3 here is CASSLRPTAFNEQYF. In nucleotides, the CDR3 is TGTGCCAGCAGCTTAAGACCCACAGCCTTCAACGAGCAGTACTTC.

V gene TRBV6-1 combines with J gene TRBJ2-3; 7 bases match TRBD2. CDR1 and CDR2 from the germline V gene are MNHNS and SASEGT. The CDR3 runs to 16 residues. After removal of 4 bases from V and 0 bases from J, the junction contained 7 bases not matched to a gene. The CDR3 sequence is CASSGLGGGSTDTQYF. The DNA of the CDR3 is TGTGCCAGCAGTGGCCTGGGGGGGGGAAGCACAGATACGCAGTATTTT.

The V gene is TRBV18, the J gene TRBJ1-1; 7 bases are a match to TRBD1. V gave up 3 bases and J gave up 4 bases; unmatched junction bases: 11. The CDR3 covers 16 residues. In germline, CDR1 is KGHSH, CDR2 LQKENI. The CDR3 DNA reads TGTGCCAGCTCACCCCAACAACAGGGGACGAGCACTGAAGCTTTCTTT. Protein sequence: CASSPQQQGTSTEAFF.

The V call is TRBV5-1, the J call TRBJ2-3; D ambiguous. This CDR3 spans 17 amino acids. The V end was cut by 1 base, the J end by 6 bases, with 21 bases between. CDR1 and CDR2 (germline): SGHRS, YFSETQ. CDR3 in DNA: TGCGCCAGCAGCTTGCTCCCGACCGTTGCCCCGCGGGATACGCAGTATTTT. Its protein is CASSLLPTVAPRDTQYF.

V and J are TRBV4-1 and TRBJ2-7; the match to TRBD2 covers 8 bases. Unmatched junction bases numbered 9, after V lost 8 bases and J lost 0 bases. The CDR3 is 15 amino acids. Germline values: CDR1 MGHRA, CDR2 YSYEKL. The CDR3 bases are TGCGCCAGCGCGCTGGTAGCGGGGAGCTCCTACGAGCAGTACTTC. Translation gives CASALVAGSSYEQYF.

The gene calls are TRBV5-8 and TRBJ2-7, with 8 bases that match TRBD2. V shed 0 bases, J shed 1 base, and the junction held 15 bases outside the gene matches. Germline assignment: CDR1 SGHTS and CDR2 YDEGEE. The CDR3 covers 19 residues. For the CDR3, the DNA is TGTGCCAGCAGCTTGGCGGCTAGCGGGTTGGGGAGAAGGTCCTACGAGCAGTACTTC. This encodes CASSLAASGLGRRSYEQYF.

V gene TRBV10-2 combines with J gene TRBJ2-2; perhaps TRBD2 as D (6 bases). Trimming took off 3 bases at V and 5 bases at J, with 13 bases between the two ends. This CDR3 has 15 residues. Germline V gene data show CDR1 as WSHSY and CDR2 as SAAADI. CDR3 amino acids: CASSEAVGRTGELFF. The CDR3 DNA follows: TGCGCCAGCAGTGAAGCAGTAGGGAGGACCGGGGAGCTGTTTTTT.

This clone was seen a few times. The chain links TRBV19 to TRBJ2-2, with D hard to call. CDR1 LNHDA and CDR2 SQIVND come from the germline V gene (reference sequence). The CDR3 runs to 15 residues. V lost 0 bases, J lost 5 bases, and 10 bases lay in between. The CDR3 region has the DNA TGTGCCAGTAGTATAGATACGGGTTGGACCGGGGAGCTGTTTTTT. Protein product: CASSIDTGWTGELFF.

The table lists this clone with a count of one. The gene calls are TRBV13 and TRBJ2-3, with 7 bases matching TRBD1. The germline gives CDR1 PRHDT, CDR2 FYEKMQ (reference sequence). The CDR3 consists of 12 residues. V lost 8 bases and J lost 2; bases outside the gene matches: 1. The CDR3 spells CASEGATDTQYF. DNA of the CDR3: TGTGCCAGCGAGGGGGCCACAGATACGCAGTATTTT.

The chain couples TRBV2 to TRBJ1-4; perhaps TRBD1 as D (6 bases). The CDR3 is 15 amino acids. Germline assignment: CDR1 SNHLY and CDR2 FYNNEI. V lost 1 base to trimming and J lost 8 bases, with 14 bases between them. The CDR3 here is CASSEDRQGREKLFF. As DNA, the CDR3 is TGTGCCAGCAGTGAAGATCGGCAGGGGCGGGAAAAACTGTTTTTT.

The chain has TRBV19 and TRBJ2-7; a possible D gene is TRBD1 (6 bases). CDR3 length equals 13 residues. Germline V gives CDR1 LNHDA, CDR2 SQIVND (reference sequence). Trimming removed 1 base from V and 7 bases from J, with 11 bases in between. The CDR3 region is CASSIAPQGEQYF. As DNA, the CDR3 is TGTGCCAGTAGTATAGCTCCCCAGGGGGAGCAGTACTTC.

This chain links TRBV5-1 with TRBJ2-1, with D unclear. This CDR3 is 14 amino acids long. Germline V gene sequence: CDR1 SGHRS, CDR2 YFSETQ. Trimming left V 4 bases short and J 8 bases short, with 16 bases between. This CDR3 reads CASSPRFNYHEQFF. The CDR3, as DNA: TGCGCCAGCAGCCCTCGGTTTAATTATCATGAGCAGTTCTTC.

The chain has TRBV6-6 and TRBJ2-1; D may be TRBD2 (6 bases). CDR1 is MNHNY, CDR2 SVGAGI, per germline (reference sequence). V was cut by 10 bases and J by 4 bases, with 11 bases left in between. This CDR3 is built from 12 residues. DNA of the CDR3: TGTGCCACCTCCCGGGGGTACAATGAGCAGTTCTTC. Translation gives CATSRGYNEQFF.

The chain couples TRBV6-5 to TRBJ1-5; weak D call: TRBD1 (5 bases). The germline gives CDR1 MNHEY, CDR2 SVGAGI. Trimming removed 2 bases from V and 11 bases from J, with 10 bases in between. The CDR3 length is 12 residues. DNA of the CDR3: TGTGCCAGCAGTTACCCGGGGGGAGCCCAGCATTTT. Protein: CASSYPGGAQHF.